This T cell receptor (beta chain) is drawn from a study of blood T cell repertoires in COVID-19. Enrolled through a virtual design, the participants were between about 18 and 100 years of age and came from some 26 US areas. Germline loops: CDR1 LNHDA, CDR2 SQIVND (reference sequence). The CDR3 is 14 residues long. V was pared by 5 bases and J by 5 bases, with 7 bases of the junction left unmatched. Per the study methods: Scientists estimated how many nucleated cells there were by amplifying reference gene primers. Data came from immunoSEQ multiplex PCR; TCRdb stores just in-frame clones and leaves some out. V and J calls plus clone size are reproduced from that table; the DNA served to infer D and trimming. The table includes some 150,000 clones, about 90% detected once.

This receptor was identified in a human donor with acute COVID-19. The donor label of this sample is uncertain. This chain connects TRBV19 to TRBJ1-1, with 8 bases that match TRBD1. Sequencing used PBMCs or T cells enriched from blood (not recorded which). Here the CDR3 reads CASSFGQGVTEAFF. CDR3 nucleotides: TGTGCCAGTAGTTTCGGACAGGGAGTAACTGAAGCTTTCTTT.